The next 7 T cell receptor beta chains were all read from a single sample in a study of blood T cell repertoires in COVID-19 (dated by TCRdb to the early 2020s). Library preparation employed the immunoSEQ multiplex PCR assay. In TCRdb, the immuneACCESS table is reduced to in-frame sequences with V and J assigned. These tables do not hold every clone; where another copy was compared, an unresolved V gene accounts for under half, and the others remain unexplained. This sample is represented by 300,000 to 400,000 clones; over 75% of them were singletons. Of the sample, 5% to 6% falls within the top ten clones. What was sequenced was PBMCs or T cells enriched from blood (not recorded which). Receptors were obtained from a man younger than 40 who had recovered from COVID-19.

V usage is TRBV2 and J usage is TRBJ2-3, with D perhaps TRBD2 (6 bases). The CDR3 contains 15 residues. V was shortened by 6 bases and J by 6 bases, with 19 bases between the two germline ends. CDR1 is SNHLY, CDR2 FYNNEI, per germline. DNA of the CDR3: TGTGCCAGCAGGGGCGGGACCGCCCCCAACGATACGCAGTATTTT. This gives the protein CASRGGTAPNDTQYF.

This chain links TRBV9 with TRBJ2-3; 14 bases fit TRBD2. Trimming removed 2 bases from V and 1 base from J; junction bases left unmatched: 6. CDR3 length equals 18 residues. Germline lookup yields CDR1 SGDLS and CDR2 YYNGEE. CDR3 amino acids: CASSVSRTSGGRTDTQYF. CDR3 DNA: TGTGCCAGCAGCGTTTCTAGGACTAGCGGGGGGCGCACAGATACGCAGTATTTT.

This clone is a singleton in its sample. The gene calls are TRBV19 and TRBJ2-1; D gene unclear. V lost 1 base and J 4 bases, leaving 8 bases between the germline ends. Germline values: CDR1 LNHDA, CDR2 SQIVND (reference sequence). The CDR3 loop spans 14 amino acids. The CDR3 region has the DNA TGTGCCAGTAGTATAGGAACACCATACAATGAGCAGTTCTTC. The encoded protein is CASSIGTPYNEQFF.

The chain carries TRBV7-5 and TRBJ1-3. TRBV7-5 is labeled a pseudogene. The length of the CDR3 is 18 residues. The CDR3: CARSLKVRGRKCRNTIYF. The CDR3 DNA reads TGTGCCAGAAGCTTAAAAGTCAGAGGGAGAAAGTGCAGAAACACCATATATTTT.

The J gene is TRBJ1-6, the V gene TRBV6-5, with D perhaps TRBD1 (6 bases). This CDR3 has 15 residues. The V end lost 6 bases, the J end lost 5 bases, and 14 bases lay between the germline ends. Germline V gene sequence: CDR1 MNHEY, CDR2 SVGAGI. Here the CDR3 reads CASRILGGNNSPLHF. The DNA of the CDR3 is TGTGCCAGCAGGATTTTAGGGGGTAATAATTCACCCCTCCACTTT.

The V call is TRBV29-1, the J call TRBJ2-1; 7 bases agree with TRBD1. V trimming: 8 bases; J trimming: 7 bases; junction bases outside the gene matches: 8. Per germline, CDR1 SQVTM and CDR2 ANQGSEA. This CDR3 has 12 amino acids. Written as DNA, the CDR3 is TGCAGCTACAATAGACAGGGAAATGAGCAGTTCTTC. This encodes CSYNRQGNEQFF.

This clone has a single count. This chain joins TRBV19 and TRBJ2-5, with TRBD1 as a possible D gene (5 bases). Trimming stripped 7 bases from V and 4 bases from J, with 13 bases between. The length of the CDR3 is 13 residues. Looked up from germline, CDR1 is LNHDA and CDR2 is SQIVND (reference sequence). CDR3 nucleotide sequence: TGTGCCAGTAATGCAGGGATACTAGAGACCCAGTACTTC. Protein sequence: CASNAGILETQYF. Filled out from reference TRBV19 and TRBJ2-5, the complete variable domain reads DGGITQSPKYLFRKEGQNVTLSCEQNLNHDAMYWYRQDPGQGLRLIYYSQIVNDFQKGDIAEGYSVSREKKESFPLTVTSAQKNPTAFYLCASNAGILETQYFGPGTRLLVL.